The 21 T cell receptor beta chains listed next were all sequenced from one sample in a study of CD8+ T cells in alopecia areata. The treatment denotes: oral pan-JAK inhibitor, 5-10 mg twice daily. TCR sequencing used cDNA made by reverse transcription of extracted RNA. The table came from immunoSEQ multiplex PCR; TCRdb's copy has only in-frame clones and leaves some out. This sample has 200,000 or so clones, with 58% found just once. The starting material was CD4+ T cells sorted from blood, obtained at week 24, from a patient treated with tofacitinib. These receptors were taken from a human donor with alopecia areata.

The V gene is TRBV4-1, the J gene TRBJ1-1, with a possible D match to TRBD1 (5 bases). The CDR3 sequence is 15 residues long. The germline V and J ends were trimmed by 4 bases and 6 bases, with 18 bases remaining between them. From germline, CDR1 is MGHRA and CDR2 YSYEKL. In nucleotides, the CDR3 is TGCGCCAGCAGCCGCGACGGCGGCAGGGTTGCTGAAGCTTTCTTT. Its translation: CASSRDGGRVAEAFF.

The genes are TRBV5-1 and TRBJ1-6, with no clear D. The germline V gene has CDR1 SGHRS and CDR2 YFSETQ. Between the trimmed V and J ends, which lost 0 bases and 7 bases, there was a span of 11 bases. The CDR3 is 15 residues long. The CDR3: CASSLAGQPNSPLHF. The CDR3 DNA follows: TGCGCCAGCAGCTTGGCCGGGCAGCCCAATTCACCCCTCCACTTT.

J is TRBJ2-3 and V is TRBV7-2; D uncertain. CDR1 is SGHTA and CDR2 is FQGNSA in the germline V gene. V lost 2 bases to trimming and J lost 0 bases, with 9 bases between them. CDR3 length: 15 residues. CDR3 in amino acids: CASSLYGPSTDTQYF. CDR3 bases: TGTGCCAGCAGCTTATACGGTCCTAGCACAGATACGCAGTATTTT. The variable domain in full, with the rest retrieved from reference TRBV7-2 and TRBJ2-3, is GAGVSQSPSNKVTEKGKDVELRCDPISGHTALYWYRQSLGQGLEFLIYFQGNSAPDKSGLPSDRFSAERTGGSVSTLTIQRTQQEDSAVYLCASSLYGPSTDTQYFGPGTRLTVL.

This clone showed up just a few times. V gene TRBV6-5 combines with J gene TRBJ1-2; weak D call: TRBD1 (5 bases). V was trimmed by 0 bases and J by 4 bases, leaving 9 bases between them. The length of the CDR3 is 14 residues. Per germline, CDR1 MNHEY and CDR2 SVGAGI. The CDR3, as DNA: TGTGCCAGCAGTTACTCAGGGGCCGGCTATGGCTACACCTTC. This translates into CASSYSGAGYGYTF.

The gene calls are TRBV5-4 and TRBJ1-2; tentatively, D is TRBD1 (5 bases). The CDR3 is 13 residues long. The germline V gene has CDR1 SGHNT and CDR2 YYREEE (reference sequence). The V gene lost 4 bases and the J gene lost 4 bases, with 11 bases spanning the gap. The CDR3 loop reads CASSQRQLYGYTF. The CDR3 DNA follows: TGTGCCAGCAGCCAACGACAGCTCTATGGCTACACCTTC. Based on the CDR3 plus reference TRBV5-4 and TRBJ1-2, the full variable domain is ETGVTQSPTHLIKTRGQQVTLRCSSQSGHNTVSWYQQALGQGPQFIFQYYREEENGRGNFPPRFSGLQFPNYSSELNVNALELDDSALYLCASSQRQLYGYTFGSGTRLTVV.

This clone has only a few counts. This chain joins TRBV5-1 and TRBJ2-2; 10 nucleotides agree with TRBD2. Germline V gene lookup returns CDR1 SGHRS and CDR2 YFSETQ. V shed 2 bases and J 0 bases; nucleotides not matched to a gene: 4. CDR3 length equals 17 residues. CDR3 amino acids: CASSFASGRANTGELFF. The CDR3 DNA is TGCGCCAGCAGCTTTGCCAGCGGGAGGGCGAACACCGGGGAGCTGTTTTTT. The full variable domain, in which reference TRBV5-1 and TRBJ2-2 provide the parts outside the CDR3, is KAGVTQTPRYLIKTRGQQVTLSCSPISGHRSVSWYQQTPGQGLQFLFEYFSETQRNKGNFPGRFSGRQFSNSRSEMNVSTLELGDSALYLCASSFASGRANTGELFFGEGSRLTVL.

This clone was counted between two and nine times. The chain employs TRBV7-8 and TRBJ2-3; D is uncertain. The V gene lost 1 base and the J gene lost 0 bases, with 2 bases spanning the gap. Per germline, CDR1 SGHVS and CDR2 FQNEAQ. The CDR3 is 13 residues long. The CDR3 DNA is TGTGCCAGCAGCTTAGGTAGCACAGATACGCAGTATTTT. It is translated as CASSLGSTDTQYF.

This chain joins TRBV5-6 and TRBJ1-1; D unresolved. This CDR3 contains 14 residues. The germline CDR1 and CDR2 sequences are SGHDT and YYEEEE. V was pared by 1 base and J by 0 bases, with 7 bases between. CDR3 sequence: CASSLLGLNTEAFF. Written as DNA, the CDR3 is TGTGCCAGCAGCTTGCTTGGTTTGAACACTGAAGCTTTCTTT.

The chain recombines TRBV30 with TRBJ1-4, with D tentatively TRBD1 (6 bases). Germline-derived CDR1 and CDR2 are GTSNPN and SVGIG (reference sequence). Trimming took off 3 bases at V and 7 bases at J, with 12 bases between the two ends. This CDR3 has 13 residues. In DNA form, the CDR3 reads TGTGCCTGGAGGGTCGCAGGGGCTGAAAAACTGTTTTTT. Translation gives CAWRVAGAEKLFF.

DNA for the CDR3: TGTGCCATCAAACAAAGGACTAGCGGCGAGACCCAGTACTTC. Translation: CAIKQRTSGETQYF. The J gene is TRBJ2-5, the V gene TRBV2; 10 bases fit TRBD2. Germline CDR1 reads SNHLY; CDR2 reads FYNNEI. With 10 bases clipped from V and 5 bases from J, the junction kept 10 bases outside the gene matches. This CDR3 spans 14 amino acids.

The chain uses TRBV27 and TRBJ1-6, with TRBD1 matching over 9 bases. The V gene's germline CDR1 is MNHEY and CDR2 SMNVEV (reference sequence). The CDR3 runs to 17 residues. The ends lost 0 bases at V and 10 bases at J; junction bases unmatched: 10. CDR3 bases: TGTGCCAGCAGTTTATCGTTTCGGGGGACAGGGTACTCACCCCTCCACTTT. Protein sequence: CASSLSFRGTGYSPLHF.

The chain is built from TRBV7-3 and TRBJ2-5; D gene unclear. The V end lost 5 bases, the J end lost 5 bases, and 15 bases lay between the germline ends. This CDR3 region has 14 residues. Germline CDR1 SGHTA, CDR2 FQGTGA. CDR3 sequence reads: CASSPSGQWETQYF. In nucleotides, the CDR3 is TGTGCCAGCAGCCCATCAGGCCAGTGGGAGACCCAGTACTTC.

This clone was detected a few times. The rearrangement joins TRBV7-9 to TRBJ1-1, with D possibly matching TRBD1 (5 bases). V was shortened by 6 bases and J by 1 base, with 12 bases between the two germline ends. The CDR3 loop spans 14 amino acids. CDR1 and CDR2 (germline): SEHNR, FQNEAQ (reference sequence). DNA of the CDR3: TGTGCCAGCAGTCCGACAGTGCCGAACACTGAAGCTTTCTTT. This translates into CASSPTVPNTEAFF.

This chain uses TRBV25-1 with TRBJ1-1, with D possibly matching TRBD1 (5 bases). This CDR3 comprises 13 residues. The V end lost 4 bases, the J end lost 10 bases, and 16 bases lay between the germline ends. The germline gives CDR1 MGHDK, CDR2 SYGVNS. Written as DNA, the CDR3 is TGTGCCAGCAGTGTATTAGGGGCGGCTCGAGCTTTCTTT. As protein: CASSVLGAARAFF.

The DNA for the CDR3 is TGTGCCAGCAGTCCTACGAGCTCCTATAATTCACCCCTCCACTTT. Translation: CASSPTSSYNSPLHF. The rearrangement uses TRBV27 and TRBJ1-6; D gene uncertain. The length of the CDR3 is 15 residues. The germline V and J ends were trimmed by 5 bases and 0 bases, with 8 bases remaining between them. From germline, CDR1 is MNHEY and CDR2 SMNVEV (reference sequence).

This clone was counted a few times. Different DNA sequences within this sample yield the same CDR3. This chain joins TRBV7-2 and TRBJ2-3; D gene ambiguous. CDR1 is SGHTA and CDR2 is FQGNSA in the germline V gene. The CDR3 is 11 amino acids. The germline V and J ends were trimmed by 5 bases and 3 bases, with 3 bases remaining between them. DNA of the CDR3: TGTGCCAGCAGCCCTACAGATACGCAGTATTTT. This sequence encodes CASSPTDTQYF. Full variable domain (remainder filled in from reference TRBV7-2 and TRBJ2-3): GAGVSQSPSNKVTEKGKDVELRCDPISGHTALYWYRQSLGQGLEFLIYFQGNSAPDKSGLPSDRFSAERTGGSVSTLTIQRTQQEDSAVYLCASSPTDTQYFGPGTRLTVL.

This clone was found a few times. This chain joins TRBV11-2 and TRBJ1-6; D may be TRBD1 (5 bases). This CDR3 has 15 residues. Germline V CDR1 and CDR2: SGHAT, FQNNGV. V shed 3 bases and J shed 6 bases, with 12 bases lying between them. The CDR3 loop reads CASSLAPGVNSPLHF. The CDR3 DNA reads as TGTGCCAGCAGCTTGGCCCCGGGGGTTAATTCACCCCTCCACTTT.

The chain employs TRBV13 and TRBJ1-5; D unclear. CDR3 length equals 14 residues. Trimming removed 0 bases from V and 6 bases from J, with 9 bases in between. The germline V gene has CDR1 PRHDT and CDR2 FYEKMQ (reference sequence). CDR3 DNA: TGTGCCAGCAGCTTAGGAGGAAGTGGTCAGCCCCAGCATTTT. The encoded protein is CASSLGGSGQPQHF. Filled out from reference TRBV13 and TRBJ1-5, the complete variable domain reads AAGVIQSPRHLIKEKRETATLKCYPIPRHDTVYWYQQGPGQDPQFLISFYEKMQSDKGSIPDRFSAQQFSDYHSELNMSSLELGDSALYFCASSLGGSGQPQHFGDGTRLSIL.

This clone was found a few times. CDR3 in DNA: TGTGCCAGTAGTATAGATGCGGCAGGACCAACCTATGGCTACACCTTC. This translates into CASSIDAAGPTYGYTF. The chain recombines TRBV19 with TRBJ1-2, with D unclear. Germline CDR1 is LNHDA and CDR2 is SQIVND (reference sequence). V dropped 0 bases and J dropped 4 bases, with 15 bases sitting between them. The CDR3 contains 16 residues.

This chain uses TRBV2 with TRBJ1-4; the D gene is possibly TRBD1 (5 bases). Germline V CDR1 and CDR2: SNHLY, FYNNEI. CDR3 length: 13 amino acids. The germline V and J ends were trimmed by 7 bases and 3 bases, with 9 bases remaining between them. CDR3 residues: CASTGTANEKLFF. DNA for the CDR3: TGTGCCAGCACCGGGACGGCTAATGAAAAACTGTTTTTT. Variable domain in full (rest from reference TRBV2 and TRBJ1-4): EPEVTQTPSHQVTQMGQEVILRCVPISNHLYFYWYRQILGQKVEFLVSFYNNEISEKSEIFDDQFSVERPDGSNFTLKIRSTKLEDSAMYFCASTGTANEKLFFGSGTQLSVL.

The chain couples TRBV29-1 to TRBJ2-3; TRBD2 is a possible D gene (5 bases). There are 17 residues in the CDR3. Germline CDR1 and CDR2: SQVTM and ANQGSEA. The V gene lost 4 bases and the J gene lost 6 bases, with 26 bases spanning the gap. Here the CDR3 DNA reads TGCAGCGTTGGGACTTGGACTCCCGATCCCGGCCTGGATACGCAGTATTTT. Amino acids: CSVGTWTPDPGLDTQYF.